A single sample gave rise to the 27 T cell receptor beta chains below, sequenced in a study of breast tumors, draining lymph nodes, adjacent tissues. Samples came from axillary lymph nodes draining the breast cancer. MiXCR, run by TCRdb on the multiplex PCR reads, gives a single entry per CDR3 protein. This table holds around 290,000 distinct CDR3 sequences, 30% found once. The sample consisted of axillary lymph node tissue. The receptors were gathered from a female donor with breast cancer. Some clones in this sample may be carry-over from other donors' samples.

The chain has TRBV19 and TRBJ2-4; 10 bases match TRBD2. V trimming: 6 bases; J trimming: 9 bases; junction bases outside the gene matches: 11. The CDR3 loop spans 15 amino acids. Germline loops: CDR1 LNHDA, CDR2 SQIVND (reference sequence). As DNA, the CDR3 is TGTGCCAGTAGCTCCCCGCTAGCGGGAGTTGGCATTCAGTACTTC. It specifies CASSSPLAGVGIQYF.

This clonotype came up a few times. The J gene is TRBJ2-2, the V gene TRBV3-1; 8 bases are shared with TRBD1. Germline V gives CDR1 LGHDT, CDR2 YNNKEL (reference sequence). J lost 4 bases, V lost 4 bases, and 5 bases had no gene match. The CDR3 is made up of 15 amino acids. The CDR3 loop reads CASSPGQVGTGELFF. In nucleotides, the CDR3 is TGTGCCAGCAGCCCGGGACAGGTGGGCACCGGGGAGCTGTTTTTT.

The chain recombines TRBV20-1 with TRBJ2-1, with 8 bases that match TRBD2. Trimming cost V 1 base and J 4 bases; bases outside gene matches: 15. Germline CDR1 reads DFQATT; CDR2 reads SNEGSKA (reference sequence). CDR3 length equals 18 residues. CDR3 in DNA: TGCAGTGCTAGAGGGAATCTAGCTACTAGCGGCAATTACAATGAGCAGTTCTTC. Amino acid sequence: CSARGNLATSGNYNEQFF.

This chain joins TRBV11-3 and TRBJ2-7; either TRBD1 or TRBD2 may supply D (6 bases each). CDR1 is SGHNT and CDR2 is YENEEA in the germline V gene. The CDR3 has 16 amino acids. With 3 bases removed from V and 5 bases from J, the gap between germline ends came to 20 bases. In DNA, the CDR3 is TGTGCCAGCAGCTTTGGCTGGGGGGCGCGGCCCGACGAGCAGTACTTC. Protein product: CASSFGWGARPDEQYF.

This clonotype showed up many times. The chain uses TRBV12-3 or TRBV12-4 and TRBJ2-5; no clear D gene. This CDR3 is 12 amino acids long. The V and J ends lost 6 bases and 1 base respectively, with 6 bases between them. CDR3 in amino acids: CASSFIQETQYF. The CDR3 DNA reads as TGTGCCAGCAGCTTCATCCAAGAGACCCAGTACTTC.

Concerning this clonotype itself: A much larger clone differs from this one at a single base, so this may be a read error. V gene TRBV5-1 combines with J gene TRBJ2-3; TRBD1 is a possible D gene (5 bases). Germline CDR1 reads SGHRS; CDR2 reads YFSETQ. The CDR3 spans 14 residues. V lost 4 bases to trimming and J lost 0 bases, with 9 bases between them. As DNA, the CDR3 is TGCGCCAGCAGCCAGGGATCTAGCACAGATACGCAGTATTTT. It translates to CASSQGSSTDTQYF.

This CDR3 reads CASQPYEQYF. CDR3 in DNA: TGTGCCAGCCAGCCCTACGAGCAGTACTTC. This chain connects TRBV6-1 to TRBJ2-7; D gene unclear. Germline V gives CDR1 MNHNS, CDR2 SASEGT. Trimming stripped 8 bases from V and 2 bases from J, with 4 bases between. This CDR3 is built from 10 residues.

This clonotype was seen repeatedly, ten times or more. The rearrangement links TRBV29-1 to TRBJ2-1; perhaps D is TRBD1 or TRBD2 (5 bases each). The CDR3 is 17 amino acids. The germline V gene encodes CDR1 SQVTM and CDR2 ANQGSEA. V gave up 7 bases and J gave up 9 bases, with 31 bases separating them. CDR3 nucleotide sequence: TGCAGCGCCGAAGGAGGACATCTTAATCCGTTTTTGGCTGAGCAGTTCTTC. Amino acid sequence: CSAEGGHLNPFLAEQFF.

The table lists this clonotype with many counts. Here the CDR3 reads CASSLSRWDQPQHF. DNA of the CDR3: TGTGCCAGCAGTTTATCCCGGTGGGATCAGCCCCAGCATTTT. J is TRBJ1-5 and V is TRBV12-3 or TRBV12-4, with unresolved D. V was shortened by 2 bases and J by 5 bases, with 10 bases between the two germline ends. The length of the CDR3 is 14 residues.

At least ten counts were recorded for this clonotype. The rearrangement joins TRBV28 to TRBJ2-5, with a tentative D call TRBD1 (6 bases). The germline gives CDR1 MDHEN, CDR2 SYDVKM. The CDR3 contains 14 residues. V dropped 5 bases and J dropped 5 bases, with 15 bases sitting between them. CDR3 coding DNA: TGTGCCAGCAGTCCCCCACAGGGAATGGAGACCCAGTACTTC. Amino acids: CASSPPQGMETQYF.

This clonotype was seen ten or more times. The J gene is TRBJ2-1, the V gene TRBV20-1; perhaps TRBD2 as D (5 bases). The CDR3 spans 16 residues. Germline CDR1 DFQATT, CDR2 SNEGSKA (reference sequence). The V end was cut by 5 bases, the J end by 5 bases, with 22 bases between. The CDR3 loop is CSARRPSLRVDNEQFF. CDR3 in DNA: TGCAGTGCTCGTCGGCCGAGCTTGCGGGTCGACAATGAGCAGTTCTTC.

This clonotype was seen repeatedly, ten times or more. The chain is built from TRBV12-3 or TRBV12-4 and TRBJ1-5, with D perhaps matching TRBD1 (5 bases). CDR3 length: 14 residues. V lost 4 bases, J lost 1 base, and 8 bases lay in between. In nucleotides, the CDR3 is TGTGCCAGCAGTTACAGGTTAAGCAATCAGCCCCAGCATTTT. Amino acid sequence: CASSYRLSNQPQHF.

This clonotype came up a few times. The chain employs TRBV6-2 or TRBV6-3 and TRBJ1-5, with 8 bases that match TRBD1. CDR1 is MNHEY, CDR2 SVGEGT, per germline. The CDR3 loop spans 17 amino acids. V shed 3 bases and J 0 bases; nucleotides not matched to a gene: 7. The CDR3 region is CASSYGRGLGSNQPQHF. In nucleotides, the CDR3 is TGTGCCAGCAGTTATGGCAGGGGGCTCGGTAGCAATCAGCCCCAGCATTTT.

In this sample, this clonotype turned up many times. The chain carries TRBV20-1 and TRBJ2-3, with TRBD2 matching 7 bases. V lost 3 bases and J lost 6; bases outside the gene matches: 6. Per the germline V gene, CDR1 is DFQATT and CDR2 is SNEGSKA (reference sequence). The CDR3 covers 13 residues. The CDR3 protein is CSARGGGGDTQYF. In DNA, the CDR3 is TGCAGTGCTAGGGGCGGGGGTGGGGATACGCAGTATTTT.

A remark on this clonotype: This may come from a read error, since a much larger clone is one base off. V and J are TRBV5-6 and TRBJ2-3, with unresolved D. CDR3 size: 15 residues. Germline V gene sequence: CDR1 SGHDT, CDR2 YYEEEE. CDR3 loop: CACSLPASSTDTQYF. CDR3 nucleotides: TGTGCCTGCAGCTTGCCGGCTTCTAGCACAGATACGCAGTATTTT.

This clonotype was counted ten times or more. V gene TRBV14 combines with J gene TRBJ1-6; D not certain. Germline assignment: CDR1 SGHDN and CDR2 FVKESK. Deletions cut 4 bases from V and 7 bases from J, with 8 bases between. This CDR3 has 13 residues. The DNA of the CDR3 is TGTGCCAGCAGCCCCGCCAAAAATTCACCCCTCCACTTT. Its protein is CASSPAKNSPLHF.

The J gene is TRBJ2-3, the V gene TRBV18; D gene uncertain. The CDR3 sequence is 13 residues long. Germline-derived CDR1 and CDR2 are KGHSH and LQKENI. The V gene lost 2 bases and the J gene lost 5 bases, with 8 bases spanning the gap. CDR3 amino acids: CASSPGLGDTQYF. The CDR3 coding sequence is TGTGCCAGCTCACCAGGGTTGGGAGATACGCAGTATTTT. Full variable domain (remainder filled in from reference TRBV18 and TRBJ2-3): NAGVMQNPRHLVRRRGQEARLRCSPMKGHSHVYWYRQLPEEGLKFMVYLQKENIIDESGMPKERFSAEFPKEGPSILRIQQVVRGDSAAYFCASSPGLGDTQYFGPGTRLTVL.

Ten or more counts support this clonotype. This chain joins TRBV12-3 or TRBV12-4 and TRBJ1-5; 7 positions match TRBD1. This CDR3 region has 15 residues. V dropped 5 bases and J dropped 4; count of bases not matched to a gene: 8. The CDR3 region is CASSKLQGQNQPQHF. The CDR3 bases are TGTGCCAGCAGTAAACTCCAGGGACAGAATCAGCCCCAGCATTTT.

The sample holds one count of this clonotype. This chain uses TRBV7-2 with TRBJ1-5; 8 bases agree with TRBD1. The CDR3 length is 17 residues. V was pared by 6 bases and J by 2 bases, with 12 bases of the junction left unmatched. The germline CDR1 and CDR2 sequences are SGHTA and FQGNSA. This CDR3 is CASSWRIKTGGNQPQHF. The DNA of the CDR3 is TGTGCCAGCAGTTGGAGGATAAAGACAGGGGGCAATCAGCCCCAGCATTTT.

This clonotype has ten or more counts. This chain's CDR3 is CASSSEVWYEQYF. In nucleotides, the CDR3 is TGTGCCAGCAGCTCGGAGGTGTGGTACGAGCAGTACTTC. This chain connects TRBV7-9 to TRBJ2-7; a weak D match, TRBD2 (5 bases). V was cut by 4 bases and J by 4 bases, with 11 bases left in between. The CDR3 consists of 13 residues. Germline CDR1 reads SEHNR; CDR2 reads FQNEAQ (reference sequence).

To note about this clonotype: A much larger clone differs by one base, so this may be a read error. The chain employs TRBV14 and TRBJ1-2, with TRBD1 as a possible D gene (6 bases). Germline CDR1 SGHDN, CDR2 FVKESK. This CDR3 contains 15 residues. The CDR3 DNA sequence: TGTGCCAGCAGTCTACTTTCGGGGGGCCTCTATGGCTCCACCTTC. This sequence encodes CASSLLSGGLYGSTF.

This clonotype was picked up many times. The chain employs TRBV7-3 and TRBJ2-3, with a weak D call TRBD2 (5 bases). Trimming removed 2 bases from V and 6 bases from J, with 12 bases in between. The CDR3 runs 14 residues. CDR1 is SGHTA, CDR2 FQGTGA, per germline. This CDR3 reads CASSLGGSADTQYF. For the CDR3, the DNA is TGTGCCAGCAGCTTAGGAGGTAGCGCTGATACGCAGTATTTT.

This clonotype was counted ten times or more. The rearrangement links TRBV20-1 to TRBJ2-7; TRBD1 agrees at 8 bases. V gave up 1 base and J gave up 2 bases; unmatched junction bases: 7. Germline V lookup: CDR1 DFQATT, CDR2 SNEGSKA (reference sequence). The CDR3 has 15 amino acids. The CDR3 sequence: CSARGVGTGTYEQYF. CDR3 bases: TGCAGTGCTAGAGGGGTGGGGACAGGAACCTACGAGCAGTACTTC.

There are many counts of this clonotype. The CDR3 is CASSVTGIGNEKLFF. DNA for the CDR3: TGTGCCAGTAGTGTAACAGGGATTGGTAATGAAAAACTGTTTTTT. The V gene is TRBV19, the J gene TRBJ1-4, with D possibly matching TRBD1 (6 bases). The CDR3 covers 15 residues. V lost 5 bases, J lost 4 bases, and 14 bases lay in between. Germline CDR1 reads LNHDA; CDR2 reads SQIVND (reference sequence).

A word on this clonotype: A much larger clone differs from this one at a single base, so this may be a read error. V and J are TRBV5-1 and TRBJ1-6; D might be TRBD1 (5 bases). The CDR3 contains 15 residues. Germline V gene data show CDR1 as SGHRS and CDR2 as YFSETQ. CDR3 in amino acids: CAGSLWGPPGSPLHF. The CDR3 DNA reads TGCGCCGGCAGCTTGTGGGGCCCCCCTGGGTCACCCCTCCACTTT.

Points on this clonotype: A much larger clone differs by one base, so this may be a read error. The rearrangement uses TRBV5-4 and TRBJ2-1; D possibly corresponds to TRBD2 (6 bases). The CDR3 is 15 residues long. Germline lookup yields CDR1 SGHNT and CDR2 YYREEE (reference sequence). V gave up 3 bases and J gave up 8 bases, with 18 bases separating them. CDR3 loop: CASSSPLGGDHEQFF. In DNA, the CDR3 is TGTGCCAGCAGCTCCCCTTTGGGAGGAGACCATGAGCAGTTCTTC.

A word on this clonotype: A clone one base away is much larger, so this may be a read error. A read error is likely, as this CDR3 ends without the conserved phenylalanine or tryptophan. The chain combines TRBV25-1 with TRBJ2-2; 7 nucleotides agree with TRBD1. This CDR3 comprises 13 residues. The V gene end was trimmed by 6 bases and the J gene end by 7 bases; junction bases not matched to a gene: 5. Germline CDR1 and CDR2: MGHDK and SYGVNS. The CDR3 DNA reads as TGTGCCAGCAGGCAAACAGGGGTCGGGGAGCTGTTTCTT. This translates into CASRQTGVGELFL.